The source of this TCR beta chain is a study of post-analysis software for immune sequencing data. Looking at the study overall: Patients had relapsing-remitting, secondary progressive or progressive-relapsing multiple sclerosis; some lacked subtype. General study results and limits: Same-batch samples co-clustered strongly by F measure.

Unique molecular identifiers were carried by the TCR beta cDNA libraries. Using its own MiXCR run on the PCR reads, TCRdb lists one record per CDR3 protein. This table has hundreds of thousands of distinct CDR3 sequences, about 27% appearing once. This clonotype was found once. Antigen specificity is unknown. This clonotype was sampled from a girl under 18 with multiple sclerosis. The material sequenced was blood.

CDR3 region: CSAREGCGYEQYF. CDR3 DNA sequence: TGCAGTGCTAGAGAGGGCTGCGGCTACGAGCAGTACTTC. The chain has TRBV20-1 and TRBJ2-4; D is unresolved. The J call may be faulty, since TRBJ2-7 better matches the DNA end. Germline V lookup: CDR1 DFQATT, CDR2 SNEGSKA (reference sequence). The CDR3 sequence is 13 residues long.